These 11 T cell receptor beta chains share one sample of origin, sequenced in a study of blood T cells in healthy people across ages. Primed by a sample-barcoded 5' primer and a J-beta primer mix, a second PCR proceeded for 7 to 11 cycles. Each CDR3 protein gets one entry after TCRdb re-called the 5' RACE reads with MiXCR. The sample includes 1,500,000 or so distinct CDR3 sequences, 42% of them seen just once. The specimen sequenced was blood. Receptors originate from a woman under 30 in good health.

This chain joins TRBV27 and TRBJ2-6, with D unresolved. The V and J ends lost 6 bases and 2 bases respectively, with 14 bases between them. Germline V gives CDR1 MNHEY, CDR2 SMNVEV (reference sequence). This CDR3 comprises 16 residues. CDR3 DNA sequence: TGTGCCAGCAGCCGGACGCCGGACCCTGGGGCCAACGTCCTGACTTTC. Translated, it gives CASSRTPDPGANVLTF.

This clonotype was counted only a few times. This chain connects TRBV2 to TRBJ2-7; 7 bases fit TRBD1. Trimming took 7 bases from V and 0 from J; bases not matched to a gene: 6. The CDR3 length is 14 residues. The germline V gene has CDR1 SNHLY and CDR2 FYNNEI. CDR3 amino acids: CASTLQGISYEQYF. The CDR3, as DNA: TGTGCCAGCACCTTACAGGGGATCTCCTACGAGCAGTACTTC. The variable domain in full, with the rest retrieved from reference TRBV2 and TRBJ2-7, is EPEVTQTPSHQVTQMGQEVILRCVPISNHLYFYWYRQILGQKVEFLVSFYNNEISEKSEIFDDQFSVERPDGSNFTLKIRSTKLEDSAMYFCASTLQGISYEQYFGPGTRLTVT.

The chain uses TRBV2 and TRBJ2-3, with TRBD2 matching 10 bases. The germline V gene has CDR1 SNHLY and CDR2 FYNNEI. The CDR3 spans 17 residues. The V gene end was trimmed by 9 bases and the J gene end by 3 bases; junction bases not matched to a gene: 15. The CDR3 DNA reads TGTGCCAGTAGGGTGGGAGCTAGCGGGGGCGGAACAGATACGCAGTATTTT. The encoded protein is CASRVGASGGGTDTQYF.

This clonotype was observed a few times. This chain links TRBV27 with TRBJ2-7; 9 bases line up with TRBD2. Germline loops: CDR1 MNHEY, CDR2 SMNVEV (reference sequence). V shed 4 bases and J 4 bases; nucleotides not matched to a gene: 5. CDR3 length: 14 residues. Written as DNA, the CDR3 is TGTGCCAGCAGTTCTAGCGGGGCTCCATACGAGCAGTACTTC. Encoded protein: CASSSSGAPYEQYF.

This chain connects TRBV20-1 to TRBJ2-3; 9 bases line up with TRBD1. The germline gives CDR1 DFQATT, CDR2 SNEGSKA (reference sequence). There are 16 residues in the CDR3. Germline trimming cut 6 bases from V and 0 bases from J; bases unmatched to any gene: 10. The CDR3 DNA sequence: TGCAGTGCAAAGGACAGGGGTGGATCTAGCACAGATACGCAGTATTTT. This translates into CSAKDRGGSSTDTQYF.

This chain joins TRBV6-2 or TRBV6-3 and TRBJ2-7; a weak D match, TRBD1 (5 bases). V was clipped by 6 bases and J by 2 bases, with 14 bases between them. This CDR3 comprises 14 residues. Germline values: CDR1 MNHEY, CDR2 SVGEGT. The CDR3 region has the DNA TGTGCCAGCAGATTCAGGGTGCTACCCTACGAGCAGTACTTC. Protein product: CASRFRVLPYEQYF.

This clonotype was seen only a few times. The V and J genes are TRBV5-4 and TRBJ2-2; 7 bases are a match to TRBD2. From germline, CDR1 is SGHNT and CDR2 YYREEE (reference sequence). This CDR3 has 16 amino acids. The ends lost 4 bases at V and 6 bases at J; junction bases unmatched: 12. Here the CDR3 DNA reads TGTGCCAGCAGCCCCGGGGGGAGTTTATCGCCCGGGGAGCTGTTTTTT. It is translated as CASSPGGSLSPGELFF.

This clonotype was counted between two and nine times. The chain has TRBV29-1 and TRBJ1-2; D uncertain. Trimming removed 2 bases at V and 0 bases at J, with 7 bases between. The germline gives CDR1 SQVTM, CDR2 ANQGSEA. This CDR3 contains 13 residues. CDR3 in amino acids: CSVERAANYGYTF. The CDR3 DNA sequence: TGCAGCGTTGAAAGGGCCGCTAACTATGGCTACACCTTC.

This clonotype has just a few counts. The chain joins TRBV27 to TRBJ2-2; 8 bases map to TRBD1. V was clipped by 0 bases and J by 5 bases; unmatched bases: 5. The CDR3 sequence is 16 residues long. Germline V lookup: CDR1 MNHEY, CDR2 SMNVEV (reference sequence). The CDR3 sequence: CASSLSWTGKTGELFF. Written as DNA, the CDR3 is TGTGCCAGCAGTTTATCGTGGACAGGGAAAACCGGGGAGCTGTTTTTT.

V and J are TRBV20-1 and TRBJ2-7; 7 bases match TRBD1. Germline CDR1 is DFQATT and CDR2 is SNEGSKA (reference sequence). CDR3 length equals 15 residues. V was clipped by 4 bases and J by 0 bases; unmatched bases: 9. The CDR3: CSANLGGFHSYEQYF. The CDR3 DNA reads TGCAGTGCTAATCTAGGGGGCTTCCACTCCTACGAGCAGTACTTC.

This clonotype showed up just a few times. The chain employs TRBV4-2 and TRBJ2-7, with 8 bases lining up with TRBD1. The junction had 2 bases not matched to a gene; V was cut back by 1 base and J by 6 bases. Germline CDR1 is LGHNA and CDR2 is YNFKEQ. The CDR3 has 13 residues. The CDR3 sequence is CASSQGTGSEQYF. The CDR3 nucleotides are TGTGCCAGCAGCCAAGGGACAGGGAGCGAGCAGTACTTC.